This T cell receptor (beta chain) was documented in a study of T cell responses to AZD1222 COVID-19 vaccine listed by TCRdb under 2021. Background for the entire study: AZD1222 recipients given second doses at about 4 weeks or at about 12 weeks were pooled, since spike-specific TCR depth and breadth were not found to differ between the two schedules. TCR sequencing covered 230 or so trial participants: some 210 given two doses of AZD1222 and 26 given two doses of MenACWY control vaccine. Enrollment into the trials was organized by age into subgroups of 18-55, 56-69 and 70-plus years, and those subgroups contained about 160, 30 and 59 TCR-sequenced participants, respectively.

To note about this clone: What this receptor recognizes is not known. No base quality values were provided; no much bigger clone lies one nucleotide off.

From the cysteine through the phenylalanine, the CDR3 covers 13 amino acids. Solely the CDR3 DNA is kept, with 39 bases framed from the first base. CDR1 KGHSH and CDR2 LQKENI were looked up in the germline V gene. The junction shows trimming of 4 bases on V and 0 bases on J, plus 3 bases between the germline ends. The CDR3 regions of human TCRbeta chains were subjected to immunosequencing. Per the authors' processing: Repertoire TCRs were checked for matches against a reference library of SARS-CoV-2-specific TCRs that had been generated using the MIRA antigen-specificity platform. Breadth was defined as the fraction of unique TCRs that were SARS-CoV-2-associated, and depth was defined as the fraction of total T cells that were SARS-CoV-2-associated. Using the MIRA data, each spike-specific TCR was mapped to the spike region that the TCR reacts to and placed in a CD4 or CD8 class. Log10-transformed breadth and depth values were compared by one-way ANOVA with Sidak's multiple comparisons tests. TCRdb provides this immuneACCESS table in a form limited to in-frame rearrangements. Some clones are lacking; in checked studies, under half of them reflect an unresolved V gene, and why the rest are absent is not known. The D gene and trimming were derived from the DNA, and the V and J assignments and clone size from that table. For this sample there are about 100,000 clones; 70% to 90% appear just once. The top ten hold around 20% of the sample.

The full study reports these points: Because no samples from the day 14 peak response were available, repertoires could be characterized only after the peak T cell response. The 56-69-year group was small, and its depth increase did not reach significance, likely because of low power. Participants were mostly white British, with more females than males. The authors suggested clonal diversity may have been underestimated. The vaccine-associated CD4 TCRs covered the entire spike protein, and the dominant responses fell in regions 160-218 and 743-854. A significant rise in spike-specific TCR breadth and depth was observed after two AZD1222 doses relative to day 0 and relative to MenACWY recipients. Conclusions about previously exposed vaccinees were limited because only six AZD1222 recipients were SARS-CoV-2 seropositive at baseline. Nearly half of unique spike-specific TCRs reportedly recognized epitopes outside regions mutated in the B.1.351 and B.1.1.7 variants.

The time point label, as the study defines it: baseline before first vaccination. Vaccinee samples were obtained from the UK trials COV001 and COV002, which included a single-blind randomized controlled phase 2/3 trial of AZD1222 (ChAdOx1 nCoV-19) in healthy adults. For TCRbeta chain sequencing, PBMC samples from trial participants were taken at day 0 and at day 28 after the second dose. The sample here was peripheral blood, taken on day 0 of AZD1222 vaccination. The chain is assembled from TRBV18 and TRBJ2-2; the D gene assignment is ambiguous. The origin of this receptor is an adult in good health. In nucleotides, the sequence is TGTGCCAGCTCACGATCGAACACCGGGGAGCTGTTTTTT. This yields the protein CASSRSNTGELFF.